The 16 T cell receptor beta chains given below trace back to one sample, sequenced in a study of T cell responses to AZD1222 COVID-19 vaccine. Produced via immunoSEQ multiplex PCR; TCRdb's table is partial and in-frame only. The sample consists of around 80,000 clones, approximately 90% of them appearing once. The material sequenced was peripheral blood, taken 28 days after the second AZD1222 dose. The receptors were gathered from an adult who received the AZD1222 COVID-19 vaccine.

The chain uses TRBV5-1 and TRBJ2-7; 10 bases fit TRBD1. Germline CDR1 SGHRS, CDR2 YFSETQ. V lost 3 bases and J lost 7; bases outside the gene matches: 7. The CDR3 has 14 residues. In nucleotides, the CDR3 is TGCGCCAGCAGCTCCGGACAGGGGGTTGGTGAGCAGTACTTC. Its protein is CASSSGQGVGEQYF.

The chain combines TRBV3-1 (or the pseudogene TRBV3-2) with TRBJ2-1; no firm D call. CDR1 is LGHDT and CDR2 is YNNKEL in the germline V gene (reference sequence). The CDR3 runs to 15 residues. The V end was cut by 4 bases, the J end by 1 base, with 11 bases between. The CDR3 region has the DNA TGTGCCAGCAGCCGCTTCCGAGTTTCCTACAATGAGCAGTTCTTC. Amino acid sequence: CASSRFRVSYNEQFF.

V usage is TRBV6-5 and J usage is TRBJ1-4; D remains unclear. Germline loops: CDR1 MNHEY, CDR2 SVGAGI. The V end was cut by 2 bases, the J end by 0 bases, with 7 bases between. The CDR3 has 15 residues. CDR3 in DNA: TGTGCCAGCAGTTACGAACCGTCAACTAATGAAAAACTGTTTTTT. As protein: CASSYEPSTNEKLFF.

Here the CDR3 reads CASSLAAYNEQFF. CDR3 DNA: TGTGCCAGCAGTTTGGCAGCTTACAATGAGCAGTTCTTC. The rearrangement joins TRBV12-3 or TRBV12-4 to TRBJ2-1, with D unclear. The CDR3 is 13 residues long. V shed 3 bases and J shed 4 bases, with 7 bases lying between them.

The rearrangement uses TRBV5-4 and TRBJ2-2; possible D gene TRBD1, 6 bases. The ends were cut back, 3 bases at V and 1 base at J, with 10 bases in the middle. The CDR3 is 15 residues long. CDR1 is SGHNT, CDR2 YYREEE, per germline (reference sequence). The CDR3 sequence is CASSSGTLNTGELFF. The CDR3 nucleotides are TGTGCCAGCAGCTCCGGGACACTGAACACCGGGGAGCTGTTTTTT.

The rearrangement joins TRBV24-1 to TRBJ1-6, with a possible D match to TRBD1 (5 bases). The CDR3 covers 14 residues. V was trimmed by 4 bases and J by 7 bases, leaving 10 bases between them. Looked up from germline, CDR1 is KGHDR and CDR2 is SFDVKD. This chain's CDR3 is CATSEGGVNSPLHF. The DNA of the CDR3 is TGTGCCACCAGTGAAGGAGGGGTAAATTCACCCCTCCACTTT.

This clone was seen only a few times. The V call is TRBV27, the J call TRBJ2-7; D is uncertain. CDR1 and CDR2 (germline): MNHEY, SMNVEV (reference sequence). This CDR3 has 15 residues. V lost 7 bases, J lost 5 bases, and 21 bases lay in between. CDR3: CASTQPPTPWDEQYF. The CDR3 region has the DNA TGTGCCAGCACCCAGCCCCCGACGCCGTGGGACGAGCAGTACTTC.

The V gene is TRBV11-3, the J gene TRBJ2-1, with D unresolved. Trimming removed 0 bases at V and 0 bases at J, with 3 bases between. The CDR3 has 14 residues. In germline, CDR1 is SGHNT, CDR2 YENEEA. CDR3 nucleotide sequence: TGTGCCAGCAGCTTAGACAACTCCTACAATGAGCAGTTCTTC. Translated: CASSLDNSYNEQFF. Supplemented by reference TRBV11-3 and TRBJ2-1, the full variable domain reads EAGVVQSPRYKIIEKKQPVAFWCNPISGHNTLYWYLQNLGQGPELLIRYENEEAVDDSQLPKDRFSAERLKGVDSTLKIQPAELGDSAVYLCASSLDNSYNEQFFGPGTRLTVL.

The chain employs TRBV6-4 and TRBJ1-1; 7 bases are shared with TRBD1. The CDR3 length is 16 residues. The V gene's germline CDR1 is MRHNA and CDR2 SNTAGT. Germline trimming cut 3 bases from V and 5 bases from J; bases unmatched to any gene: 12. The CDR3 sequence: CASSEFGEGAITEAFF. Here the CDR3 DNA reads TGTGCCAGCAGTGAGTTTGGTGAGGGGGCGATAACTGAAGCTTTCTTT.

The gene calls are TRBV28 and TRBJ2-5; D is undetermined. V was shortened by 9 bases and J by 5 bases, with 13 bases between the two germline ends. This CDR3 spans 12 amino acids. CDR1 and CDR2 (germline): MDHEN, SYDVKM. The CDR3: CASGPFGETQYF. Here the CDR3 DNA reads TGTGCCAGTGGACCTTTCGGGGAGACCCAGTACTTC.

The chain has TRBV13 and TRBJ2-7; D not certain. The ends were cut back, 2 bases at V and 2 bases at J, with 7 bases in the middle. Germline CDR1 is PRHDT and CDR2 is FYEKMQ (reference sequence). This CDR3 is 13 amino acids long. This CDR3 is CASSLYSTYEQYF. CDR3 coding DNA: TGTGCCAGCAGCTTATACAGTACCTACGAGCAGTACTTC.

The CDR3 nucleotides read TGTGCCAGCAGTTTATATTCTAGCGCATCTTACGAGCAGTACTTC. As protein: CASSLYSSASYEQYF. The chain combines TRBV27 with TRBJ2-7; TRBD2 is a possible D gene (6 bases). Germline loops: CDR1 MNHEY, CDR2 SMNVEV (reference sequence). This CDR3 region has 15 residues. Trimming took 1 base from V and 4 from J, leaving 14 bases between them.

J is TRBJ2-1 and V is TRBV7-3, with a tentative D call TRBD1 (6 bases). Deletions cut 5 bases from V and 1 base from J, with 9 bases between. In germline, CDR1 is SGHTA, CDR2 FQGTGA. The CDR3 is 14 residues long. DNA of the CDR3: TGTGCCAGCAGCCGCCAGGGGTCCTACAATGAGCAGTTCTTC. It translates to CASSRQGSYNEQFF.

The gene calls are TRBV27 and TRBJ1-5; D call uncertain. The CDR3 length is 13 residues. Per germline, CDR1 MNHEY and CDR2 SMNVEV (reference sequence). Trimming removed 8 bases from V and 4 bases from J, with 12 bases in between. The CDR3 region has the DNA TGTGCCAGCGCACGGGAGTATAATCAGCCCCAGCATTTT. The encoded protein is CASAREYNQPQHF.

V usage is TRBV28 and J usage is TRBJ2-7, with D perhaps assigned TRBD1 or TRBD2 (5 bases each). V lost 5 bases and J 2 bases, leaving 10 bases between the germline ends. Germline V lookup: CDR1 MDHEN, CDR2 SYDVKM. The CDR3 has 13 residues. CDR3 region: CASSRSGPYEQYF. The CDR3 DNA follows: TGTGCCAGCAGTCGCTCGGGGCCCTACGAGCAGTACTTC.

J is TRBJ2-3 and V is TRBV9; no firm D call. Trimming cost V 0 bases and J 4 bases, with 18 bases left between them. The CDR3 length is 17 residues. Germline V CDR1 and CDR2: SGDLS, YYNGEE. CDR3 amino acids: CASSVAHGPSSSDTQYF. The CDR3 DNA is TGTGCCAGCAGCGTAGCCCATGGGCCGTCGTCGTCAGATACGCAGTATTTT.